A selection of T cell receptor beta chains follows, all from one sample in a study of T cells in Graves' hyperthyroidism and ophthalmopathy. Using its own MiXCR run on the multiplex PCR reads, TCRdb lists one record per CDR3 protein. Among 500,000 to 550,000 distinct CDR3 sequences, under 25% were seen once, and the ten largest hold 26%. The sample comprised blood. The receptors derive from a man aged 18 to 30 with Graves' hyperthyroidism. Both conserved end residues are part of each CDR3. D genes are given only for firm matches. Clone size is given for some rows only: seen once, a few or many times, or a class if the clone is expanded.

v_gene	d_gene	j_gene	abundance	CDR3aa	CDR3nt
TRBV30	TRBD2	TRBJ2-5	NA	CAWSGGLAGVETQYF	TGTGCCTGGAGTGGGGGACTAGCGGGGGTGGAGACCCAGTACTTC
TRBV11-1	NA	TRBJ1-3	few	CASSDLLPGAGNTIYF	TGTGCCAGCAGCGATCTGTTGCCGGGGGCTGGAAACACCATATATTTT
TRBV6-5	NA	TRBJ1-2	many	CASSYSKNPFGGYTF	TGTGCCAGCAGTTACTCGAAGAATCCCTTTGGGGGCTACACCTTC
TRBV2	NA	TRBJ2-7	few	CASGWGPYEQYF	TGTGCCAGCGGGTGGGGACCCTACGAGCAGTACTTC
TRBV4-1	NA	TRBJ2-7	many	CASSREGRAYEQYF	TGCGCCAGCAGCCGAGAGGGCAGGGCCTACGAGCAGTACTTC
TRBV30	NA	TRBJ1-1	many	CAWVPRRPQATEAFF	TGTGCCTGGGTGCCCCGTAGGCCGCAGGCCACTGAAGCTTTCTTT
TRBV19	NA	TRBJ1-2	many	CASSNRDTGYGYTF	TGTGCCAGTAGTAATCGGGACACTGGCTATGGCTACACCTTC
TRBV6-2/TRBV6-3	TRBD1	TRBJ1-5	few	CASSYRTGSLQPQHF	TGTGCCAGCAGCTATAGGACAGGGTCTTTGCAGCCCCAGCATTTT
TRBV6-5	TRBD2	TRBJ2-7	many	CASGGGGYEQYF	TGTGCCAGCGGGGGGGGGGGCTACGAGCAGTACTTC
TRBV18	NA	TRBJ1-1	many	CASSPAVNTEAFF	TGTGCCAGCTCACCAGCCGTGAACACTGAAGCTTTCTTT
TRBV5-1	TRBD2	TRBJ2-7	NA	CASSVGTSGRDEQYF	TGCGCCAGCAGCGTCGGGACTAGCGGGAGGGATGAGCAGTACTTC
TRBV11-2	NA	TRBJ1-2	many	CASSLDGSGSEDYGYTF	TGTGCCAGCAGCTTAGATGGTTCTGGGTCTGAAGACTATGGCTACACCTTC
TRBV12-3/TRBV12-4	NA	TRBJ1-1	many	CASSPLNTGNVMNTEAFF	TGTGCCAGCAGCCCTTTAAATACAGGGAATGTGATGAACACTGAAGCTTTCTTT
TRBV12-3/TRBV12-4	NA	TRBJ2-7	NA	CASSPVVKGEQYF	TGTGCCAGCAGTCCCGTGGTCAAGGGCGAGCAGTACTTC
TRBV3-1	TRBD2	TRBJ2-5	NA	CASSHAGLAGGRGETQYF	TGTGCCAGCAGCCACGCGGGACTAGCGGGGGGGAGAGGAGAGACCCAGTACTTC
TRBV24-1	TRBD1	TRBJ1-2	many	CATSGAGGDYGYTF	TGTGCCACCAGTGGCGCAGGGGGCGACTATGGCTACACCTTC
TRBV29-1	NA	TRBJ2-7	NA	CSVGELAYEQYF	TGCAGCGTGGGGGAGCTCGCCTACGAGCAGTACTTC
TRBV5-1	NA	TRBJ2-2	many	CASSGQGGTNTGELFF	TGCGCCAGCAGCGGGCAGGGGGGAACGAACACCGGGGAGCTGTTTTTT
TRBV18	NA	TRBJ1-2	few	CASSPPPDGWGYTF	TGTGCCAGCTCACCGCCGCCGGACGGATGGGGCTACACCTTC
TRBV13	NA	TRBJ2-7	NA	CASSLTSGVNYEQYF	TGTGCCAGCAGCTTAACCAGCGGAGTTAACTACGAGCAGTACTTC
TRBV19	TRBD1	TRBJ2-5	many	CASTTQGASETQYF	TGTGCCAGTACCACCCAGGGGGCATCGGAGACCCAGTACTTC
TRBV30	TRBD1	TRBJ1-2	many	CAWDKTGRSPYSPYGYTF	TGTGCCTGGGATAAGACAGGGCGATCTCCCTATTCCCCCTATGGCTACACCTTC
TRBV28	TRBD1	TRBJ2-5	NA	CASGLPGTGVETQYF	TGTGCCAGCGGACTTCCCGGGACAGGGGTCGAGACCCAGTACTTC
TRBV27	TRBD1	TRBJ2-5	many	CASSLWGDRGLRETQYF	TGTGCCAGCAGTTTATGGGGGGACAGGGGGCTGAGAGAGACCCAGTACTTC
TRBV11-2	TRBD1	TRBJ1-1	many	CASSKGGTGDEAFF	TGTGCCAGCAGTAAAGGGGGGACAGGGGATGAAGCTTTCTTT
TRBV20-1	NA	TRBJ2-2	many	CSARELGELFF	TGCAGTGCTAGAGAACTTGGGGAGCTGTTTTTT
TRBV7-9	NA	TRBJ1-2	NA	CASSPPGVRLKGYTF	TGTGCCAGCAGCCCACCTGGGGTACGGTTGAAGGGCTACACCTTC
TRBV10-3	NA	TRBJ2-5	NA	CAISESMTGRDLQETQYF	TGTGCCATCAGTGAGTCGATGACCGGCAGGGACCTCCAAGAGACCCAGTACTTC
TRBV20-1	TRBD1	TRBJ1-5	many	CSALPTGGGNQPQHF	TGCAGTGCTTTGCCAACAGGGGGTGGAAATCAGCCCCAGCATTTT
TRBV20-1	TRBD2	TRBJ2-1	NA	CSARVRGGNDEQFF	TGCAGTGCTAGAGTGCGGGGGGGCAACGATGAGCAGTTCTTC
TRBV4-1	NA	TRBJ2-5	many	CASSQSSASQETQYF	TGCGCCAGCAGCCAATCGTCCGCCTCCCAAGAGACCCAGTACTTC
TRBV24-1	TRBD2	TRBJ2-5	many	CATSDSAHAGVGETQYF	TGTGCCACCAGTGATTCTGCCCATGCGGGAGTAGGAGAGACCCAGTACTTC
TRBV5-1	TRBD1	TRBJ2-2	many	CASSLTAGGDTGELFF	TGCGCCAGCAGCTTGACGGCAGGGGGAGATACCGGGGAGCTGTTTTTT
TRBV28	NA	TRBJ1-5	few	CASSTPWAGGNQPQHF	TGTGCCAGCAGTACACCCTGGGCGGGAGGCAATCAGCCCCAGCATTTT
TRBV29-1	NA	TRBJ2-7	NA	CSVVDRDSWDEQYF	TGCAGCGTTGTGGACAGAGACTCGTGGGACGAGCAGTACTTC
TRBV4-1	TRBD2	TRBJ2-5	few	CASSRLGLERQETQYF	TGCGCCAGCAGCCGCCTTGGACTAGAGAGGCAAGAGACCCAGTACTTC
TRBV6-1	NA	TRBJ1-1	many	CASSPGGANTEAFF	TGTGCCAGCAGCCCAGGAGGGGCGAACACTGAAGCTTTCTTT
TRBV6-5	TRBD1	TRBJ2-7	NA	CASSYSRETGGYEQYF	TGTGCCAGCAGTTACTCGAGAGAGACAGGGGGCTACGAGCAGTACTTC
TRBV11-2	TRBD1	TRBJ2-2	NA	CASSSYRGPGTGELFF	TGTGCCAGCAGCTCTTACAGGGGGCCGGGAACCGGGGAGCTGTTTTTT
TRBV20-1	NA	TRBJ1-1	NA	CSARSMSDTEAFF	TGCAGTGCTAGATCGATGTCCGACACTGAAGCTTTCTTT
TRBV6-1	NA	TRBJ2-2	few	CASKPRDHTGELFF	TGTGCCAGCAAGCCCCGGGACCACACCGGGGAGCTGTTTTTT
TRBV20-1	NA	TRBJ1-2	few	CSARRIGTNYGYTF	TGCAGTGCTAGAAGGATAGGGACTAACTATGGCTACACCTTC
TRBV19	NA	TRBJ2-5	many	CASQALGRGLIQETQYF	TGTGCCAGCCAAGCGTTGGGGAGAGGCTTAATCCAAGAGACCCAGTACTTC
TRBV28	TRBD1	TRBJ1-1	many	CGSGGTEAFF	TGTGGGTCAGGGGGCACTGAAGCTTTCTTT
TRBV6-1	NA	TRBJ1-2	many	CASRGMDYGYTF	TGTGCCAGCAGGGGGATGGACTATGGCTACACCTTC
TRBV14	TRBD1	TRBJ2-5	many	CASSHGTARETQYF	TGTGCCAGCAGCCACGGGACAGCTAGGGAGACCCAGTACTTC
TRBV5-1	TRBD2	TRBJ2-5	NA	CASSIGTSGGQETQYF	TGCGCCAGCAGCATCGGGACTAGCGGGGGGCAAGAGACCCAGTACTTC
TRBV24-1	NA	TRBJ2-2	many	CATSDLPGRGTGELFF	TGTGCCACCAGTGATCTCCCGGGCCGGGGCACCGGGGAGCTGTTTTTT
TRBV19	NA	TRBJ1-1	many	CASIPQGNTEAFF	TGTGCCAGTATTCCACAGGGGAACACTGAAGCTTTCTTT
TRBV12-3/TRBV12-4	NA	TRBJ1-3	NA	CASSPPIYF	TGTGCCAGCAGTCCGCCCATATATTTT
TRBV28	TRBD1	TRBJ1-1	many	CASSMDRGLNTEAFF	TGTGCCAGCAGTATGGACAGGGGCCTGAACACTGAAGCTTTCTTT
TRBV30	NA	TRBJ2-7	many	CAWSVGTLEQYF	TGTGCCTGGAGTGTAGGCACCCTCGAGCAGTACTTC
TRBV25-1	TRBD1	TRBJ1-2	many	CASSVGTGTGYTF	TGTGCCAGCAGTGTAGGGACAGGGACTGGCTACACCTTC
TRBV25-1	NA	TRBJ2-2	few	CASSSSWRGDTGELFF	TGTGCCAGCAGTTCATCATGGAGAGGGGACACCGGGGAGCTGTTTTTT
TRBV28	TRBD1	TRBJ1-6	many	CASSSPGTGNSPLHF	TGTGCCAGCAGTTCCCCGGGGACAGGGAATTCACCCCTCCACTTT